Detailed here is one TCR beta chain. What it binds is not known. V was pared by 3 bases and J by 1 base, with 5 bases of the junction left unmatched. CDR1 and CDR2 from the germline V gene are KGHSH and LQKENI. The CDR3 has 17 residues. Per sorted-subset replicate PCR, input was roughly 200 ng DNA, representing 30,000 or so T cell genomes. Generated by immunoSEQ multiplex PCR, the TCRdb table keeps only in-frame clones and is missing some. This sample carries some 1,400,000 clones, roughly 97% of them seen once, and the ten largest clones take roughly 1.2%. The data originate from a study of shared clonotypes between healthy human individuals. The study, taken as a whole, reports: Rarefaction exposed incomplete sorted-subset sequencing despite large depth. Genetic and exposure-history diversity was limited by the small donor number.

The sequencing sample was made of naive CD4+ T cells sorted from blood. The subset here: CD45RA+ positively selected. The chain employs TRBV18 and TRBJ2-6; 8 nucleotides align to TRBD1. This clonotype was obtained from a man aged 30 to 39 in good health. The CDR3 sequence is CASSPRTGRSGANVLTF. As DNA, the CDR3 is TGTGCCAGCTCACCGCGGACAGGGAGGTCTGGGGCCAACGTCCTGACTTTC. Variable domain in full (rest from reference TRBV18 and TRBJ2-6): NAGVMQNPRHLVRRRGQEARLRCSPMKGHSHVYWYRQLPEEGLKFMVYLQKENIIDESGMPKERFSAEFPKEGPSILRIQQVVRGDSAAYFCASSPRTGRSGANVLTFGAGSRLTVL.